Shown below are 27 T cell receptor beta chains from a single sample sequenced in a study of T cell responses to AZD1222 COVID-19 vaccine. Method: immunoSEQ multiplex PCR; TCRdb's copy keeps in-frame clones and lacks some. The sample lists 140,000 to 150,000 clones; roughly 91% were seen once. This specimen consisted of peripheral blood, obtained on day 0 of AZD1222 vaccination. Receptor source: an adult in good health.

J is TRBJ1-6 and V is TRBV1; the D call in the table, TRBD1, was not verified against the DNA. TRBV1 is a known pseudogene. CDR3 length: 18 amino acids. CDR3: CTSSPTGTPPSANSPLHF. The CDR3 DNA is TGCACCAGCAGCCCGACAGGGACCCCACCCTCGGCAAACTCACCCCTCCACTTT.

The chain recombines TRBV14 with TRBJ2-1; the match to TRBD2 covers 10 bases. In germline, CDR1 is SGHDN, CDR2 FVKESK. The CDR3 totals 15 residues. The ends lost 1 base at V and 4 bases at J; junction bases unmatched: 1. DNA for the CDR3: TGTGCCAGCAGCCAAGGAGCGGGAGGGTACAATGAGCAGTTCTTC. Its translation is CASSQGAGGYNEQFF.

V and J are TRBV27 and TRBJ2-5; 7 bases are a match to TRBD1. The CDR3 contains 15 residues. V dropped 2 bases and J dropped 5; count of bases not matched to a gene: 8. CDR1 MNHEY and CDR2 SMNVEV come from the germline V gene (reference sequence). The CDR3 DNA follows: TGTGCCAGCAGTTTAGGAGCAGGGGGTGGGGAGACCCAGTACTTC. This sequence encodes CASSLGAGGGETQYF.

The rearrangement links TRBV7-9 to TRBJ1-1; D remains unclear. Germline CDR1 reads SEHNR; CDR2 reads FQNEAQ (reference sequence). Trimming pared 3 bases from V and 1 base from J, leaving 15 bases between. The CDR3 is 16 residues long. This CDR3 is CASSFPLGLPNTEAFF. DNA of the CDR3: TGTGCCAGCAGCTTCCCCCTAGGCCTTCCGAACACTGAAGCTTTCTTT. Using reference TRBV7-9 and TRBJ1-1 for the parts outside the CDR3, the full variable domain is DTGVSQNPRHKITKRGQNVTFRCDPISEHNRLYWYRQTLGQGPEFLTYFQNEAQLEKSRLLSDRFSAERPKGSFSTLEIQRTEQGDSAMYLCASSFPLGLPNTEAFFGQGTRLTVV.

The chain recombines TRBV30 with TRBJ1-2; no firm D call. Trimming took 0 bases from V and 4 from J, leaving 9 bases between them. This CDR3 contains 13 residues. Germline CDR1 reads GTSNPN; CDR2 reads SVGIG (reference sequence). CDR3 protein: CAWSVGHSYGYTF. For the CDR3, the DNA is TGTGCCTGGAGTGTTGGGCACAGCTATGGCTACACCTTC.

This chain uses TRBV9 with TRBJ2-5; D possibly corresponds to TRBD2 (6 bases). The CDR3 consists of 15 residues. Germline values: CDR1 SGDLS, CDR2 YYNGEE. Trimming removed 3 bases from V and 5 bases from J, with 17 bases in between. In nucleotides, the CDR3 is TGTGCCAGCAGCGAGTCTGGGGGAGGCGCCGAGACCCAGTACTTC. Translating gives CASSESGGGAETQYF.

The chain employs TRBV5-4 and TRBJ1-1; D gene ambiguous. V lost 4 bases and J lost 1, with 8 bases in between. Germline values: CDR1 SGHNT, CDR2 YYREEE (reference sequence). The CDR3 runs 13 residues. The CDR3 here is CASSPTANTEAFF. As DNA, the CDR3 is TGTGCCAGCAGCCCGACGGCGAACACTGAAGCTTTCTTT.

In the case of this clone: The germline gene is not matched at one end of the junction; a read error may be the cause. The V gene is TRBV25-1, the J gene TRBJ1-6; D gene uncertain. This CDR3 region has 12 residues. Germline V gives CDR1 MGHDK, CDR2 SYGVNS. In nucleotides, the CDR3 is TGTGCCAGCAGTGACGGGAGGGCACCCCCCCACTTT. Translation: CASSDGRAPPHF.

The chain joins TRBV9 to TRBJ2-1, with a tentative D call TRBD1 (6 bases). The length of the CDR3 is 15 residues. Trimming cost V 0 bases and J 8 bases, with 15 bases left between them. In germline, CDR1 is SGDLS, CDR2 YYNGEE. In DNA form, the CDR3 reads TGTGCCAGCAGCGTAGCACAGGGCCCCGGCTATGAGCAGTTCTTC. Amino acid sequence: CASSVAQGPGYEQFF.

The DNA for the CDR3 is TGTGCCAGCAGCCAACCCGACAGGGGGCTATGGGAGCAGTACTTC. It yields the protein CASSQPDRGLWEQYF. The chain carries TRBV5-5 and TRBJ2-7, with 10 bases lining up with TRBD1. Germline lookup yields CDR1 SGHKS and CDR2 YYEKEE (reference sequence). The trim removed 4 bases at V and 7 bases at J, leaving 11 bases unmatched. This CDR3 contains 15 residues.

The chain couples TRBV19 to TRBJ2-2; D is uncertain. Per germline, CDR1 LNHDA and CDR2 SQIVND (reference sequence). The length of the CDR3 is 14 residues. Trimming stripped 2 bases from V and 7 bases from J, with 11 bases between. This CDR3 is CASSIRQLGGELFF. CDR3 bases: TGTGCCAGTAGTATACGGCAGCTCGGCGGGGAGCTGTTTTTT.

This clone was detected only once. The chain uses TRBV5-1 and TRBJ1-5, with TRBD1 matching over 7 bases. This CDR3 has 16 residues. Trimming cost V 4 bases and J 0 bases; bases outside gene matches: 7. Germline V gives CDR1 SGHRS, CDR2 YFSETQ. The CDR3 DNA is TGCGCCAGCAGCCCCGGGACAGCCTATAGCAATCAGCCCCAGCATTTT. Translation gives CASSPGTAYSNQPQHF.

The V call is TRBV19, the J call TRBJ1-5; D is possibly TRBD1 (5 bases). CDR1 and CDR2 (germline): LNHDA, SQIVND (reference sequence). With 4 bases removed from V and 11 bases from J, the gap between germline ends came to 18 bases. CDR3 size: 14 residues. The CDR3 here is CASSTLPPGGAQHF. Here the CDR3 DNA reads TGTGCCAGTAGTACCCTCCCCCCGGGGGGGGCCCAGCATTTT.

This rearrangement joins TRBV5-1 to TRBJ2-7, with TRBD2 matching 13 bases. The germline gives CDR1 SGHRS, CDR2 YFSETQ. The V segment lost 7 bases and the J segment 5 bases; nucleotides outside the gene matches: 6. CDR3 length equals 14 residues. The CDR3, as DNA: TGCGCCAGCCGGACTAGCGGGAGTTTCGACGAGCAGTACTTC. Amino acid sequence: CASRTSGSFDEQYF.

This chain joins TRBV7-9 and TRBJ2-1; 9 nucleotides line up with TRBD1. Germline-derived CDR1 and CDR2 are SEHNR and FQNEAQ (reference sequence). The CDR3 length is 12 residues. The V segment lost 4 bases and the J segment 9 bases; nucleotides outside the gene matches: 1. The DNA for the CDR3 is TGTGCCAGCAGCTCGGACAGGGGTGAGCAGTTCTTC. It is translated as CASSSDRGEQFF.

This clone was detected only once. The rearrangement links TRBV7-3 to TRBJ2-3; D uncertain. CDR1 SGHTA and CDR2 FQGTGA come from the germline V gene. Trimming pared 2 bases from V and 2 bases from J, leaving 11 bases between. The CDR3 runs to 15 residues. CDR3 DNA: TGTGCCAGCAGCTTATCTGGAGTAAACACAGATACGCAGTATTTT. This sequence encodes CASSLSGVNTDTQYF.

This chain connects TRBV6-5 to TRBJ2-1, with D perhaps given as TRBD1 or TRBD2 (5 bases each). The ends were cut back, 2 bases at V and 9 bases at J, with 14 bases in the middle. CDR3 size: 14 residues. Germline V gives CDR1 MNHEY, CDR2 SVGAGI. CDR3 in amino acids: CASSYPAGAGEQFF. Written as DNA, the CDR3 is TGTGCCAGCAGTTACCCGGCCGGGGCGGGTGAGCAGTTCTTC.

The chain combines TRBV7-9 with TRBJ1-1, with 8 bases aligning to TRBD1. CDR3 length: 13 amino acids. The J segment lost 10 bases and the V segment lost 5 bases, leaving 9 bases of the junction unmatched. CDR1 and CDR2 (germline): SEHNR, FQNEAQ (reference sequence). The CDR3 DNA reads as TGTGCCAGCAGCCAACAGGGGGTGGAGGGAGCTTTCTTT. Its translation is CASSQQGVEGAFF.

This chain links TRBV5-1 with TRBJ2-7, with 11 bases identical to TRBD1. The CDR3 runs 13 residues. CDR1 and CDR2 (germline): SGHRS, YFSETQ. Trimming at V came to 7 bases and at J to 3 bases, leaving 3 bases not matched to a gene. Here the CDR3 DNA reads TGCGCCAGCGTGGGGACAGGGGGCTACGAGCAGTACTTC. It specifies CASVGTGGYEQYF.

V usage is TRBV7-3 and J usage is TRBJ2-3, with a weak D call TRBD2 (6 bases). This CDR3 has 14 residues. CDR1 and CDR2 from the germline V gene are SGHTA and FQGTGA. The germline V and J ends were trimmed by 5 bases and 6 bases, with 15 bases remaining between them. The CDR3 DNA follows: TGTGCCAGCAGCCCTACCGGGGCGGGGGATACGCAGTATTTT. Translation gives CASSPTGAGDTQYF.

This clone was recorded once. V gene TRBV6-4 combines with J gene TRBJ1-2, with TRBD1 matching over 10 bases. V lost 2 bases and J lost 3; bases outside the gene matches: 12. The germline CDR1 and CDR2 sequences are MRHNA and SNTAGT. The CDR3 has 18 amino acids. CDR3 in amino acids: CASSDLGTGANIYYGYTF. CDR3 sequence (DNA): TGTGCCAGCAGTGACCTCGGGACAGGGGCCAACATTTACTATGGCTACACCTTC.

V and J are TRBV6-5 and TRBJ1-2; D gene uncertain. Germline V lookup: CDR1 MNHEY, CDR2 SVGAGI. This CDR3 is built from 12 residues. V was trimmed by 7 bases and J by 6 bases, leaving 12 bases between them. The CDR3 loop is CASTLGGNGYTF. The CDR3 nucleotides read TGTGCCAGCACGTTGGGCGGTAATGGCTACACCTTC.

This clone came up a few times. This chain links TRBV12-3 or TRBV12-4 with TRBJ1-6; the match to TRBD1 covers 7 bases. The CDR3 loop spans 13 amino acids. V was clipped by 4 bases and J by 10 bases; unmatched bases: 4. For the CDR3, the DNA is TGTGCCAGCAGTTCTACAGGGGTGTCACCCCTCCACTTT. Translated: CASSSTGVSPLHF.

The J gene is TRBJ1-2, the V gene TRBV5-1; D is uncertain. The CDR3 runs to 14 residues. Germline-derived CDR1 and CDR2 are SGHRS and YFSETQ. V was pared by 0 bases and J by 6 bases, with 12 bases between. CDR3 protein: CASSLVQADDGYTF. The CDR3 coding sequence is TGCGCCAGCAGCTTGGTCCAGGCGGACGATGGCTACACCTTC.

V is TRBV11-3 and J is TRBJ1-1; no clear D. V shed 1 base and J shed 8 bases, with 11 bases lying between them. There are 13 residues in the CDR3. Germline V gene sequence: CDR1 SGHNT, CDR2 YENEEA. CDR3 nucleotides: TGTGCCAGCAGCTTAGGTCTTGGGCAAGAAGCTTTCTTT. Its translation: CASSLGLGQEAFF.

The chain employs TRBV29-1 and TRBJ1-1; D might be TRBD1 (5 bases). Looked up from germline, CDR1 is SQVTM and CDR2 is ANQGSEA. Between the trimmed V and J ends, which lost 3 bases and 4 bases, there was a span of 9 bases. This CDR3 has 12 residues. CDR3: CSVDTGFTEAFF. The CDR3 DNA reads as TGCAGCGTTGATACAGGATTCACTGAAGCTTTCTTT.

The chain links TRBV12-3 or TRBV12-4 to TRBJ1-5; unclear D gene. V gave up 6 bases and J gave up 0 bases, with 3 bases separating them. The CDR3 is 12 residues long. The CDR3 DNA reads TGTGCCAGCAGACTTAGCAATCAGCCCCAGCATTTT. Translated: CASRLSNQPQHF.